This T cell receptor beta chain was sequenced in a study of identifying expanded T cells in peripheral blood. The V gene end was trimmed by 6 bases and the J gene end by 2 bases; junction bases not matched to a gene: 4. The CDR3 sequence is 14 residues long. Germline CDR1 is WSHSY and CDR2 is SAAADI. Study-wide results and caveats: Across healthy donors, higher total template counts meant significantly greater roughly two-week count variance. Technical replicates showed roughly 1.2 changed clones; two weeks roughly 15; four weeks 19.

Notes on this clone: What it binds is not known.

Some clones are missing from TCRdb's copy, which holds only in-frame ones; the method was immunoSEQ multiplex PCR. The sample lists 60,000 to 70,000 clones, about four fifths occurring once. Healthy donors had no documented immune events, such as infections, while sampled. The sequenced material came from blood. This TCR came from a person aged 18 to 70 in good health. The V call is TRBV10-2, the J call TRBJ2-1; 7 bases map to TRBD2. The CDR3 reads CASSTSAAYNEQFF. In DNA, the CDR3 is TGCGCCAGCAGCACTAGCGCAGCCTACAATGAGCAGTTCTTC.